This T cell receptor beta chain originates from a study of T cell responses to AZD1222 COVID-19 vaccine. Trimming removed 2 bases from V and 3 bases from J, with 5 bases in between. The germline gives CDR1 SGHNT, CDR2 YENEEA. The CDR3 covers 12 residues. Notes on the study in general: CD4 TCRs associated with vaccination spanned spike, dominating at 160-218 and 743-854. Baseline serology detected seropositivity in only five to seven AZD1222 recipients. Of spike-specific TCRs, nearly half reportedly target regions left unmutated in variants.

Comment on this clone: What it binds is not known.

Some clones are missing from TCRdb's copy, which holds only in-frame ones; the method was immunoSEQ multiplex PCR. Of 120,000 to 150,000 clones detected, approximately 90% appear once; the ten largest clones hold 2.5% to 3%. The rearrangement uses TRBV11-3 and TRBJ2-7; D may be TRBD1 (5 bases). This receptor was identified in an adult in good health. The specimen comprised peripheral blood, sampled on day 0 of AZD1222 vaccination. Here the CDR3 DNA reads TGTGCCAGCAGCTTACAGGGCTACGAGCAGTACTTC. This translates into CASSLQGYEQYF.